The 13 T cell receptor beta chains below come from one sample, sequenced in a study of neurological immune-mediated disorders. MiXCR, applied by TCRdb to the 5' RACE reads, yields one record per CDR3 protein. This table has some 77,000 distinct CDR3 sequences, about 9.4% appearing once. Sequenced sample: PBMCs. The source is a man aged 50 or older in good health.

This clonotype was picked up many times. The rearrangement links TRBV12-3 or TRBV12-4 to TRBJ2-4; D is possibly TRBD2 (5 bases). CDR3 length: 16 amino acids. Trimming shortened V by 6 bases and J by 1 base, and 16 bases separated the two germline ends. Here the CDR3 reads CASSEEIWEAKNIQYF. The CDR3 bases are TGTGCCAGCAGCGAAGAAATCTGGGAGGCCAAAAACATTCAGTACTTC.

V gene TRBV10-2 combines with J gene TRBJ1-1, with D uncertain. The V end lost 2 bases, the J end lost 1 base, and 8 bases lay between the germline ends. Germline loops: CDR1 WSHSY, CDR2 SAAADI. The CDR3 spans 14 residues. The CDR3 sequence is CASSETEPNTEAFF. The CDR3 coding sequence is TGCGCCAGCAGTGAGACGGAACCGAACACTGAAGCTTTCTTT.

In its sample, this clonotype was seen many times. The V call is TRBV6-2 or TRBV6-3, the J call TRBJ2-5; 8 nucleotides align to TRBD1. This CDR3 is built from 15 residues. Trimming removed 7 bases from V and 7 bases from J; junction bases left unmatched: 14. Germline-derived CDR1 and CDR2 are MNHEY and SVGEGT. The CDR3 region is CASILDRVGTGTQYF. CDR3 coding DNA: TGTGCCAGCATTCTGGACAGGGTAGGGACCGGGACCCAGTACTTC.

The V call is TRBV7-8, the J call TRBJ2-1; TRBD2 matches at 14 bases. V dropped 0 bases and J dropped 9; count of bases not matched to a gene: 4. The CDR3 runs 16 residues. CDR1 and CDR2 from the germline V gene are SGHVS and FQNEAQ. CDR3 coding DNA: TGTGCCAGCAGCTTAGCGGGACTAGCGGGAGTCAGTGAGCAGTTCTTC. It codes for CASSLAGLAGVSEQFF.

Ten or more counts support this clonotype. This chain's CDR3 is CASSLVFEGAADSPLHF. As DNA, the CDR3 is TGCGCCAGCAGCTTGGTGTTTGAGGGGGCGGCGGATTCACCCCTCCACTTT. The V call is TRBV5-1, the J call TRBJ1-6, with 7 bases aligning to TRBD1. The J segment lost 8 bases and the V segment lost 0 bases, leaving 11 bases of the junction unmatched. The CDR3 has 17 amino acids. Germline V CDR1 and CDR2: SGHRS, YFSETQ. Drawing the rest from reference TRBV5-1 and TRBJ1-6, the complete variable domain is KAGVTQTPRYLIKTRGQQVTLSCSPISGHRSVSWYQQTPGQGLQFLFEYFSETQRNKGNFPGRFSGRQFSNSRSEMNVSTLELGDSALYLCASSLVFEGAADSPLHFGNGTRLTVT.

The V gene is TRBV7-3, the J gene TRBJ2-2, with TRBD1 matching over 8 bases. Germline V gene lookup returns CDR1 SGHTA and CDR2 FQGTGA. This CDR3 is built from 16 residues. J was trimmed by 0 bases and V by 7 bases; bases with no gene match: 7. The CDR3 reads CASKGAGGPNTGELFF. In nucleotides, the CDR3 is TGTGCCAGCAAGGGGGCAGGGGGCCCGAACACCGGGGAGCTGTTTTTT.

This clonotype was recorded at least ten times. V and J are TRBV7-2 and TRBJ2-2; possible D gene TRBD2, 7 bases. The ends were cut back, 7 bases at V and 1 base at J, with 10 bases in the middle. Looked up from germline, CDR1 is SGHTA and CDR2 is FQGNSA. This CDR3 region has 14 residues. As DNA, the CDR3 is TGTGCCAGCAAGGGGGGGATGAACACCGGGGAGCTGTTTTTT. Its translation is CASKGGMNTGELFF.

This clonotype was counted at least ten times. This chain joins TRBV7-9 and TRBJ2-1, with 13 positions matching TRBD2. Germline CDR1 is SEHNR and CDR2 is FQNEAQ (reference sequence). CDR3 size: 15 residues. The junction had 6 bases not matched to a gene; V was cut back by 5 bases and J by 8 bases. CDR3 protein: CASSQWTSGGDEQFF. The CDR3 coding sequence is TGTGCCAGCAGCCAATGGACTAGCGGGGGCGATGAGCAGTTCTTC.

This clonotype came up many times. CDR3 coding DNA: TGTGCCAGCAGCCCCGGCGACGGACGTAATGAAAAACTGTTTTTT. Its protein is CASSPGDGRNEKLFF. The genes are TRBV7-9 and TRBJ1-4, with D uncertain. This CDR3 comprises 15 residues. V was trimmed by 5 bases and J by 4 bases, leaving 14 bases between them. Germline V gene sequence: CDR1 SEHNR, CDR2 FQNEAQ (reference sequence). Together with reference TRBV7-9 and TRBJ1-4, the CDR3 gives the full variable domain: DTGVSQNPRHKITKRGQNVTFRCDPISEHNRLYWYRQTLGQGPEFLTYFQNEAQLEKSRLLSDRFSAERPKGSFSTLEIQRTEQGDSAMYLCASSPGDGRNEKLFFGSGTQLSVL.

This clonotype has a count of ten or more. One end of the junction does not line up with germline, which may come from a read error. The rearrangement joins TRBV20-1 to TRBJ2-7; a possible D gene is TRBD2 (6 bases). The germline gives CDR1 DFQATT, CDR2 SNEGSKA (reference sequence). CDR3 size: 14 residues. CDR3 region: CSARGGVFSYEQYF. The CDR3 DNA reads as TGCAGTGCGAGAGGCGGGGTGTTCTCCTACGAGCAGTACTTC.

This clonotype showed up just a few times. The chain couples TRBV3-1 to TRBJ1-5, with a weak D call TRBD1 (5 bases). The CDR3 has 15 residues. The germline V gene has CDR1 LGHDT and CDR2 YNNKEL (reference sequence). Trimming took 1 base from V and 3 from J, leaving 10 bases between them. The CDR3, as DNA: TGTGCCAGCAGCCAAGGGACGGGGACCAATCAGCCCCAGCATTTT. Translated: CASSQGTGTNQPQHF. The full variable domain, its missing parts supplied by reference TRBV3-1 and TRBJ1-5, is DTAVSQTPKYLVTQMGNDKSIKCEQNLGHDTMYWYKQDSKKFLKIMFSYNNKELIINETVPNRFSPKSPDKAHLNLHINSLELGDSAVYFCASSQGTGTNQPQHFGDGTRLSIL.

This clonotype was detected ten times or more. As DNA, the CDR3 is TGTGCCAGCTCACCAATTACAGATACGCAGTATTTT. This sequence encodes CASSPITDTQYF. The chain combines TRBV18 with TRBJ2-3, with D hard to call. Germline V gene sequence: CDR1 KGHSH, CDR2 LQKENI. The CDR3 is 12 residues long. Trimming left V 2 bases short and J 3 bases short, with 3 bases between.

A note on this clonotype: A much bigger clone sits one base away, suggesting this may be a read error. The V gene is TRBV10-3, the J gene TRBJ2-6; 7 bases agree with TRBD1. Germline loops: CDR1 ENHRY, CDR2 SYGVKD. The CDR3 consists of 17 residues. CDR3 DNA sequence: TGTGCCATCAGTGAACTCCCTACAGGGGTTGGGGCCAACGTCCCGACTTTC. Translating it yields CAISELPTGVGANVPTF.